This T cell receptor (beta chain) derives from a study of CD8 T cells in Susac syndrome (dated by TCRdb to the late 2010s). Concerning the study at large: Of the Susac syndrome patients who were sequenced, roughly eight were in clinical remission while about 6 had clinically active disease. At blood withdrawal, Susac syndrome patients were therapy-naive, treated with corticosteroids (with IVIg additionally given to some), or treated with IVIg alone. The study used repertoire sequencing to test whether antigen drove CD8+ T cell activation and differentiation in Susac syndrome. The clonality of the CD8+ T cell repertoire was compared across 12 healthy donors, some 14 Susac syndrome patients and roughly 16 multiple sclerosis patients.

RNA was extracted with the RNeasy kit and about 0.5 to 1 ug was reverse transcribed using random hexamers. The immunoSEQ multiplex PCR assay, covering 54 Vbeta and 13 Jbeta segments, was used to amplify TCR beta CDR3 regions. To correct PCR amplification bias, a synthetic template baseline was used for both primer optimization and computational correction. Per the source publication's procedure: Reads were assigned to V, D and J genes according to IMGT and analyzed in immunoSEQ Analyzer, with only productive sequences retained. Clonality was computed as one minus Shannon entropy normalized by log2 of the number of productive unique sequences. For each patient and control, public and private clones were evaluated within the 100 most prevalent clones. A clone was defined as Susac-specific if it was absent from the healthy and MS cohorts, from approximately 980 published viral clones and from other ImmuneACCESS disease sequences. In-frame beta chains were kept once TCRdb had trimmed the public reads at Q25 with fastp and called clones with MiXCR. Every entry covers one CDR3 protein and lists the most common genes and DNA from its rows. These V and J calls rely on TCRdb rather than the paper's analysis. Present in this sample are about 110,000 distinct CDR3 sequences, roughly 94% of which were seen just once. The ten largest clones capture around 0.41% of the sample.

V loses 1 base of germline sequence and J loses 7 bases, and the interval between the two ends is 8 bases. Its CDR3 holds 13 amino acids, cysteine through phenylalanine. CDR3 DNA only is kept here, 39 bases in frame from base 1. Points the paper makes about the study in general: Clonal expansion was seen in Susac syndrome CD8+ repertoires, peaking in CD8+ TEMRA cells and being greater in clinically active patients than in remitting ones. Fewer than 20 Susac-specific public clones were identified in the total CD8+ repertoire, and roughly five Susac-specific public clones were identified in the CD8+ TEMRA repertoire. The number of individuals in the TCR sequencing and HLA analysis was recognized as being relatively small.

Comments on this clonotype: Its antigen is still unknown. No quality values exist for individual bases; no much larger clone is one base distant.

Peripheral blood CD8+ and CD4+ T cells from healthy donors, Susac syndrome patients and multiple sclerosis patients were profiled by high-throughput TCR beta sequencing. The Susac syndrome patients fulfilled recently defined diagnostic criteria for definite or probable disease. Bulk CD8+ and CD4+ T cells were purified by magnetic negative isolation, whereas CD8+ TEMRA cells were enriched by FACS. Blood was drawn into EDTA tubes, processed within 24 hours, and PBMCs were isolated by density gradient centrifugation. PBMCs intended for TCR sequencing were cryopreserved in liquid nitrogen and were subsequently thawed in a 37 degrees C water bath. Purity of sorted or isolated CD4+, CD8+ and CD8+ TEMRA cells was at least 90%.

The clonotype originates from a human donor with Susac syndrome. Specimen: CD8+ T cells from PBMCs. The chain joins TRBV12-3 or TRBV12-4 to TRBJ2-1; the D segment may tentatively be TRBD1 or TRBD2, each giving 5 matched bases. The CDR3 reads CASSLGGLNEQFF. The bases read TGTGCCAGCAGTTTAGGGGGGTTGAATGAGCAGTTCTTC.